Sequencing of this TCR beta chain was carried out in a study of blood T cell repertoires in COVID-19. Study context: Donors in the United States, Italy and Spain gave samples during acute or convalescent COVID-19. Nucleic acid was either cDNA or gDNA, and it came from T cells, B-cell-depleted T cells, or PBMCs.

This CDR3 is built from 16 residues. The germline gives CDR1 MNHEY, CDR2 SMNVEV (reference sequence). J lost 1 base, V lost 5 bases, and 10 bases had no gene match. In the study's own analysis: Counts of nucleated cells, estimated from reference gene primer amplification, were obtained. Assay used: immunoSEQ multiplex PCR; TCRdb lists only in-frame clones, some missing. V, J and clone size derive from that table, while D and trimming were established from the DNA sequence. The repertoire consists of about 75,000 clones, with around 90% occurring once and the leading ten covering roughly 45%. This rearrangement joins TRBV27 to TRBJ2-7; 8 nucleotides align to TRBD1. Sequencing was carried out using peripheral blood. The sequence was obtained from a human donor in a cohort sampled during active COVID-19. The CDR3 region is CASSLIGGQGSYEQYF. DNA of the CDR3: TGTGCCAGCAGTCTCATAGGAGGACAGGGTTCCTACGAGCAGTACTTC.